The present entry profiles one T cell receptor beta chain with its context. Its specificity is not known. TCRdb ran MiXCR on the 5' RACE reads and lists one entry per CDR3 protein. The sample contains approximately 510,000 distinct CDR3 sequences, just over 20% of which appear only once. V lost 2 bases, J lost 4 bases, and 6 bases lay in between. Per the germline V gene, CDR1 is MNHEY and CDR2 is SVGEGT. The CDR3 loop spans 12 amino acids. The data stem from a study of T cells after yellow fever vaccination. Study-wide findings and caveats: Researchers noted that a small share of clonotypes showed up in both CD4 and CD8 compartments. Among primary-vaccination clones, most reappeared after the booster, at about 95% for CD4 and 88% for CD8.

This chain joins TRBV6-2 or TRBV6-3 and TRBJ2-7; D gene ambiguous. This TCR was sampled from a man younger than 35 who received the YFV17D yellow fever vaccine. The input for sequencing was PBMCs, taken less than 25 days after the first yellow fever vaccination. The CDR3 DNA reads TGTGCCAGCAGTTACCCACCTTACGAGCAGTACTTC. Its protein product is CASSYPPYEQYF.